Following are 8 T cell receptor delta chains from one sample sequenced in a study of γδ T cells in repeated Plasmodium falciparum infection. TCRdb fed the multiplex PCR reads into CATT to redo clone calling. The table records 45,000 to 50,000 delta-chain clones, around 1.6% of them present only once. Flow sorting of PBMC yielded separate Vgamma9/Vdelta2+ and Vdelta2-negative gammadelta T cell populations for bulk repertoire analysis. The source material was gamma-delta T cells from blood. These receptors came from a pool of human donors (malaria-infected and uninfected, not separated).

This clone has only a few counts. A far larger clone differs by one base, so this is likely a read error. Other DNA sequences in the sample encode the same CDR3. The chain combines TRDV1 with TRDJ1; 11 bases are shared with TRDD3. The J gene comes from matching the DNA to germline here; TCRdb lacks it. This CDR3 comprises 21 residues. The germline gives CDR1 TSWWSYY, CDR2 QGS. CDR3: CALGPTWERDVYWGIKIKLIF. As DNA, the CDR3 is TGCGCTCTTGGGCCCACCTGGGAACGGGACGTATACTGGGGGATAAAAATTAAACTCATCTTT.

This clone was observed at least ten times. One base away lies a much larger clone, so this may be a sequencing read error. The same CDR3 arises from other DNA sequences in this sample as well. The genes are TRDV1 and TRDJ1; D is uncertain. The CDR3 extends over 11 amino acids. Trimming shortened V by 7 bases and J by 5 bases, and 8 bases separated the two germline ends. Germline CDR1 is TSWWSYY and CDR2 is QGS. The CDR3 sequence: CALDILDKLIF. The CDR3 nucleotides read TGTGCTCTTGACATTTTGGATAAACTCATCTTT.

Ten or more counts support this clone. V gene TRDV1 combines with J gene TRDJ1, with D possibly TRDD2 on 5 matching bases. The germline V gene has CDR1 TSWWSYY and CDR2 QGS. The V end lost 4 bases, the J end lost 0 bases, and 24 bases lay between the germline ends. The CDR3 runs to 19 residues. The CDR3 sequence: CALGVNNFPPRRNTDKLIF. DNA for the CDR3: TGTGCTCTTGGGGTGAACAACTTCCCCCCAAGGAGGAACACCGATAAACTCATCTTT.

This clone turned up a few times. A read error is likely here: a far larger clone is one base away. Different DNA sequences within this sample yield the same CDR3. The chain couples TRDV1 to TRDJ1; 10 bases are shared with TRDD3. TCRdb offers no J gene call, so here the DNA was matched to germline to obtain one. CDR1 and CDR2 (germline): TSWWSYY, QGS. CDR3 size: 20 residues. The J segment lost 2 bases and the V segment lost 3 bases, leaving 18 bases of the junction unmatched. In DNA, the CDR3 is TGTGCTCTTGGGGAGACTGCGTTCCTTGGGGGATACCTCGGTACCGATAAACTCATCTTT. Translated, it gives CALGETAFLGGYLGTDKLIF.

Only a few counts were recorded for this clone. One base separates it from a far larger clone, so it is likely a read error. At the DNA level, this CDR3 is encoded by other sequences in the same sample as well. V gene assignment gives TRDV2, but the J gene was left uncalled; TRDD3 is taken as the D call from the table, unchecked against the DNA. The CDR3 extends over 14 amino acids. Germline lookup yields CDR1 GEAIGNYY and CDR2 EKD. CDR3 sequence: CACDTGGYGGKLIF. The CDR3, as DNA: TGTGCCTGTGACACTGGGGGATACGGGGGTAAGCTCATCTTT.

This clone has more than one count but fewer than ten. Given a far larger clone just one base away, this is likely a sequencing read error. The same CDR3 can be traced to other DNA sequences in this sample. The J gene has no call, while the V gene is TRDV1; TRDD3 is the table's D call, not checked against the DNA. This CDR3 spans 24 amino acids. Germline V gives CDR1 TSWWSYY, CDR2 QGS. The CDR3 is CALGELEFYLFRGGIHHITDKLIF. CDR3 nucleotides: TGTGCTCTTGGGGAACTCGAGTTTTACCTGTTCAGAGGTGGGATACACCACATCACCGATAAACTTATCTTT.

Comments on this clone: The TCRdb record carries a much larger clone's protein, which differs from this DNA's translation at residue 15; a read error is the likely cause, and the protein listed here is the DNA translation. This rearrangement joins TRDV1 to TRDJ1, with D uncertain. The J gene, not given by TCRdb, was assigned here from a germline match of the nucleotide sequence. The V gene lost 1 base and the J gene lost 3 bases, with 27 bases spanning the gap. Germline V gene lookup returns CDR1 TSWWSYY and CDR2 QGS. The CDR3 is 20 amino acids. Here the CDR3 reads CALGERGDSPRRRFADKLIF. DNA of the CDR3: TGTGCTCTTGGGGAACGGGGCGATAGCCCTCGCCGACGTTTCGCCGATAAACTCATCTTT.

This clone was found a few times. TCRdb pairs this DNA with a much larger clone's protein that differs at residue 19, likely a read error; the protein shown was translated from the DNA. The CDR3 nucleotides read TGTGCCCTTGACCTACCTCCCGAGTACTGGGGGATACGGGGACACACCGATAAACCCATCTTT. Encoded protein: CALDLPPEYWGIRGHTDKPIF. The J gene is TRDJ1, the V gene TRDV1; 13 bases line up with TRDD3. There are 21 residues in the CDR3. Germline CDR1 is TSWWSYY and CDR2 is QGS.